This T cell receptor (beta chain) originates from a study of blood T cell repertoires in COVID-19. Study-level information: Material from acute and convalescent COVID-19 was sourced from the United States, Italy and Spain. PBMCs, B-cell-depleted T cells, or T cells provided the cDNA or gDNA that made up the material.

CDR3 size: 16 residues. Methods used by the authors: Amplification with reference gene primers provided the estimates of nucleated cell counts. The protocol was immunoSEQ multiplex PCR, while the TCRdb copy is restricted to in-frame clones and leaves out a portion. The V and J calls and clone size were taken over from that table, and D and trimming were inferred from the DNA. The sample consists of about 39,000 clones, about 94% of them appearing once. The chain is built from TRBV21-1 and TRBJ1-3; the D call of TRBD1 is as the table states it, not checked on the DNA. TRBV21-1 is noted as a pseudogene. The sequenced sample consisted of peripheral blood. This receptor was taken from a human donor with active COVID-19. The donor label of this sample is uncertain. The CDR3 DNA sequence: TGTGCCAGCAGCACGACGGCCGACAGGGCTGGAAACACCATATATTTT. It encodes CASSTTADRAGNTIYF.